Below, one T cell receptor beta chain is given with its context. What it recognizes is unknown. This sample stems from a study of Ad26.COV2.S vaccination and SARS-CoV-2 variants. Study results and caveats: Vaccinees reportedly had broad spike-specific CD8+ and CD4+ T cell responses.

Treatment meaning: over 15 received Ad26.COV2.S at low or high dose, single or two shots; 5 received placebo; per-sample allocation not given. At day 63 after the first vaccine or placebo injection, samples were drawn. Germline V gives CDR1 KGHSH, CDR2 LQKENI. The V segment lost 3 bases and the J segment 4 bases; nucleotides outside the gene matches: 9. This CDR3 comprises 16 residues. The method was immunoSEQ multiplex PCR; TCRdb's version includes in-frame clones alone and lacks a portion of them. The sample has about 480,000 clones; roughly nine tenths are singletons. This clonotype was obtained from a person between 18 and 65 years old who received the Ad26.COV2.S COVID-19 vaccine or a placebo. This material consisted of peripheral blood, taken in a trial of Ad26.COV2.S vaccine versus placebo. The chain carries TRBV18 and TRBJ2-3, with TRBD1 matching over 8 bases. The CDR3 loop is CASSPAQGAMSDTQYF. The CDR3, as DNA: TGTGCCAGCTCACCCGCCCAGGGGGCTATGTCAGATACGCAGTATTTT.